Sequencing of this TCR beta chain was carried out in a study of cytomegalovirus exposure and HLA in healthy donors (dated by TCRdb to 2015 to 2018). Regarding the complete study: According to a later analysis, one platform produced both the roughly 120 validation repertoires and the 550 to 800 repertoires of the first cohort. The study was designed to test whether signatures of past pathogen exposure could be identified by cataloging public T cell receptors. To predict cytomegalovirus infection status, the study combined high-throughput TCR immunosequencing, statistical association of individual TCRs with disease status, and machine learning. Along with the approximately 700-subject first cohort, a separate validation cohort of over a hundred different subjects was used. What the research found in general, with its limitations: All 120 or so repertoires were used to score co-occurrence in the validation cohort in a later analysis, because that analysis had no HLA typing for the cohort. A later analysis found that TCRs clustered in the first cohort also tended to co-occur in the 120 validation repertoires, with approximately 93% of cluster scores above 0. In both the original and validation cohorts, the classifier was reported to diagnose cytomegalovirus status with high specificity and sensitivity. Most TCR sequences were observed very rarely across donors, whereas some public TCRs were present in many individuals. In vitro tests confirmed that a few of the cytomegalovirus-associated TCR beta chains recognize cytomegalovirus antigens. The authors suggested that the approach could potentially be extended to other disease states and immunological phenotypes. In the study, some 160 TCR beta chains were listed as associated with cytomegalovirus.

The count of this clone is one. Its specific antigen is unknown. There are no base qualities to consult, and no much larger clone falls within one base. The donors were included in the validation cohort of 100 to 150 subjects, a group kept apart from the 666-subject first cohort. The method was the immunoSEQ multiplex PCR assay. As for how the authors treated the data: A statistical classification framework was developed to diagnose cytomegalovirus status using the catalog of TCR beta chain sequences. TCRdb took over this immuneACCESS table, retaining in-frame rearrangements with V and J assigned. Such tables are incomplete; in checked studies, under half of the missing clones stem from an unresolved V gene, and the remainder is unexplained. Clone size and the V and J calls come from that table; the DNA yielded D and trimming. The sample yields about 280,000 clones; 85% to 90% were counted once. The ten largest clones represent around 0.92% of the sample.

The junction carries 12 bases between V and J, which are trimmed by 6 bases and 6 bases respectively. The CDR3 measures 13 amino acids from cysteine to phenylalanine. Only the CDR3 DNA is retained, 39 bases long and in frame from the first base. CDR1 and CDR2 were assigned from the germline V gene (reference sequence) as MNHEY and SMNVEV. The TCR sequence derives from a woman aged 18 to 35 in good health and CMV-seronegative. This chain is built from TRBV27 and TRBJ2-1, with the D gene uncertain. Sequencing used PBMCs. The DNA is TGTGCCAGCAGCCCGACTTTAATCAATGAGCAGTTCTTC. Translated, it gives CASSPTLINEQFF.